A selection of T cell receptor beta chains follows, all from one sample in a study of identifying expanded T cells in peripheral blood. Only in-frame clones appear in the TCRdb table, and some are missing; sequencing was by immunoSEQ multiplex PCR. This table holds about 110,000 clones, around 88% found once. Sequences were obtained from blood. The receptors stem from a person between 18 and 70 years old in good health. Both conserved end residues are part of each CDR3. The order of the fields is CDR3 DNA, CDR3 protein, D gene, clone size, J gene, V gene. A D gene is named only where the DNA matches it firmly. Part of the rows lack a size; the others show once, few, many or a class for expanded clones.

CDR3 DNA: TGCGCCAGCAGCCTGGGAAGCAATCAGCCCCAGCATTTT
CDR3 protein: CASSLGSNQPQHF
D gene: .
clone size: few
J gene: TRBJ1-5
V gene: TRBV4-3

CDR3 DNA: TGTGCCAGCACGGCAGGGGCCGGGGAGCAGTACTTC
CDR3 protein: CASTAGAGEQYF
D gene: .
clone size: .
J gene: TRBJ2-7
V gene: TRBV28

CDR3 DNA: TGCGCCAGCAGCCTTGACCGGGGGGGCCGGTACAATGAGCAGTTCTTC
CDR3 protein: CASSLDRGGRYNEQFF
D gene: TRBD2
clone size: .
J gene: TRBJ2-1
V gene: TRBV5-1

CDR3 DNA: TGTGCCAGCCTCGGAGGGAATCAGCCCCAGCATTTT
CDR3 protein: CASLGGNQPQHF
D gene: .
clone size: .
J gene: TRBJ1-5
V gene: TRBV6-6

CDR3 DNA: TGTGCCAGCAGCTTAGGGACAGGGAGTTCCAATCAGCCCCAGCATTTT
CDR3 protein: CASSLGTGSSNQPQHF
D gene: TRBD1
clone size: .
J gene: TRBJ1-5
V gene: TRBV7-9

CDR3 DNA: TGCAGTGCACCAGAGAACACTGAAGCTTTCTTT
CDR3 protein: CSAPENTEAFF
D gene: .
clone size: .
J gene: TRBJ1-1
V gene: TRBV20-1

CDR3 DNA: TGTGCCAGTAGTACCCGGACAGGGATGTTAACCTTC
CDR3 protein: CASSTRTGMLTF
D gene: TRBD1
clone size: once
J gene: TRBJ1-2
V gene: TRBV19

CDR3 DNA: TGTGCCAGCAGCTTAGCGAGTACCAGGGGCGAGCAGTACTTC
CDR3 protein: CASSLASTRGEQYF
D gene: .
clone size: once
J gene: TRBJ2-7
V gene: TRBV7-2

CDR3 DNA: TGTGCCAGCAGTGAAGGAGCGGTGGGGGAGACCCAGTACTTC
CDR3 protein: CASSEGAVGETQYF
D gene: .
clone size: once
J gene: TRBJ2-5
V gene: TRBV25-1

CDR3 DNA: TGTGCCAGCAGCCTCCTAGAGGGCTCCTACAATGAGCAGTTCTTC
CDR3 protein: CASSLLEGSYNEQFF
D gene: .
clone size: .
J gene: TRBJ2-1
V gene: TRBV7-2

CDR3 DNA: TGTGCCAGCAGTGCCCATGGCAATCAGCCCCAGCATTTT
CDR3 protein: CASSAHGNQPQHF
D gene: .
clone size: few
J gene: TRBJ1-5
V gene: TRBV28

CDR3 DNA: TGTGCTAGTGGTACCGGACTCCATCATACGCAGTATTTT
CDR3 protein: CASGTGLHHTQYF
D gene: .
clone size: .
J gene: TRBJ2-3
V gene: TRBV12-5

CDR3 DNA: TGTGCCAGCAGTTTCTGGCAGGGCGGGAGCTATGGCTACACCTTC
CDR3 protein: CASSFWQGGSYGYTF
D gene: .
clone size: .
J gene: TRBJ1-2
V gene: TRBV28

CDR3 DNA: TGTGCCAGTAGTATATGGGGGCAGCCCACAGATACGCAGTATTTT
CDR3 protein: CASSIWGQPTDTQYF
D gene: .
clone size: .
J gene: TRBJ2-3
V gene: TRBV19

CDR3 DNA: TGTGCCATCCAATCAAGGGGGGGCGGCACAGATACGCAGTATTTT
CDR3 protein: CAIQSRGGGTDTQYF
D gene: .
clone size: .
J gene: TRBJ2-3
V gene: TRBV10-3

CDR3 DNA: TGTGCCATCAGTGAGGATCTTTACAATCAGCCCCAGCATTTT
CDR3 protein: CAISEDLYNQPQHF
D gene: .
clone size: .
J gene: TRBJ1-5
V gene: TRBV10-3

CDR3 DNA: TGTGCCAGCAGCTTGGGTGCAGGACGTCTCGTCTACGAGCAGTACTTC
CDR3 protein: CASSLGAGRLVYEQYF
D gene: .
clone size: .
J gene: TRBJ2-7
V gene: TRBV5-4

CDR3 DNA: TGTGCCAGCAGCTTTCGGGGAAACACTGAAGCTTTCTTT
CDR3 protein: CASSFRGNTEAFF
D gene: .
clone size: .
J gene: TRBJ1-1
V gene: TRBV11-2

CDR3 DNA: TGTGCTAGTGGTTTAGAGAACACTGAAGCTTTCTTT
CDR3 protein: CASGLENTEAFF
D gene: .
clone size: .
J gene: TRBJ1-1
V gene: TRBV12-5

CDR3 DNA: TGTGCCAGCAGTCCTGGGAGGGGGCGCCCCCAGTACTTC
CDR3 protein: CASSPGRGRPQYF
D gene: .
clone size: once
J gene: TRBJ2-7
V gene: TRBV7-9

CDR3 DNA: TGTGCCAGTAGTATGTCCCCTAACGGGCGTCAGCCCCAGCATTTT
CDR3 protein: CASSMSPNGRQPQHF
D gene: .
clone size: few
J gene: TRBJ1-5
V gene: TRBV19

CDR3 DNA: TGTGCCAGCAGCGACTTTAGTGGGCCAGATACGCAGTATTTT
CDR3 protein: CASSDFSGPDTQYF
D gene: .
clone size: .
J gene: TRBJ2-3
V gene: TRBV5-4

CDR3 DNA: TGTGCCAGCAGCTTGTCTTATGGCTACACCTTC
CDR3 protein: CASSLSYGYTF
D gene: .
clone size: .
J gene: TRBJ1-2
V gene: TRBV5-8

CDR3 DNA: TGCGCCAGCAGTGGGTTGGGAGGCACTGAAGCTTTCTTT
CDR3 protein: CASSGLGGTEAFF
D gene: .
clone size: .
J gene: TRBJ1-1
V gene: TRBV10-2